Shown below are 15 T cell receptor beta chains from a single sample sequenced in a study of glioma-infiltrating T cells after dendritic cell vaccination. As to time point: after dendritic cell vaccination, including at tumor progression/relapse. The protocol was immunoSEQ multiplex PCR, while the TCRdb copy is restricted to in-frame clones and leaves out a portion. This repertoire shows roughly 60,000 clones, about four fifths found once; its top ten account for less than 20%. The sample here was blood, taken after dendritic cell vaccination. The receptors were gathered from a human donor with glioblastoma.

The rearrangement links TRBV9 to TRBJ2-2; 10 bases align to TRBD2. Germline CDR1 is SGDLS and CDR2 is YYNGEE. Trimming removed 2 bases from V and 1 base from J; junction bases left unmatched: 8. The length of the CDR3 is 18 residues. As DNA, the CDR3 is TGTGCCAGCAGCGTTCTAAGCGGGGGGGCCTTGAACACCGGGGAGCTGTTTTTT. It codes for CASSVLSGGALNTGELFF.

This sequence joins TRBV19 and TRBJ1-1; D gene uncertain. The CDR3 runs 12 residues. Trimming pared 3 bases from V and 1 base from J, leaving 3 bases between. Germline V gene data show CDR1 as LNHDA and CDR2 as SQIVND (reference sequence). Written as DNA, the CDR3 is TGTGCCAGTAGTATTAAGAACACTGAAGCTTTCTTT. Protein sequence: CASSIKNTEAFF.

For this clone: The same CDR3 is also encoded by other DNA sequences in this sample. The chain is built from TRBV2 and TRBJ1-5; D remains unclear. The CDR3 is 11 amino acids. Trimming shortened V by 3 bases and J by 7 bases, and 4 bases separated the two germline ends. Germline loops: CDR1 SNHLY, CDR2 FYNNEI. CDR3 DNA: TGTGCCAGCAGTGACCCGCAGCCCCAGCATTTT. Translated: CASSDPQPQHF.

This clone was found a few times. This chain connects TRBV10-3 to TRBJ2-3; 8 bases fit TRBD2. Trimming cost V 5 bases and J 0 bases; bases outside gene matches: 10. Germline V CDR1 and CDR2: ENHRY, SYGVKD. This CDR3 comprises 17 residues. The CDR3 region is CAISPRLAGMSTDTQYF. The CDR3 DNA reads TGTGCCATCAGTCCGCGATTAGCGGGAATGAGCACAGATACGCAGTATTTT.

The chain recombines TRBV6-7 with TRBJ1-5; D call uncertain. TRBV6-7 is an open reading frame, and its role is uncertain. There are 12 residues in the CDR3. The V end lost 10 bases, the J end lost 5 bases, and 12 bases lay between the germline ends. This CDR3 is CATQKADQPQHF. CDR3 DNA sequence: TGTGCCACCCAAAAGGCGGATCAGCCCCAGCATTTT.

V usage is TRBV4-3 and J usage is TRBJ2-3; 8 bases map to TRBD2. Trimming removed 4 bases from V and 0 bases from J; junction bases left unmatched: 6. Germline V gene lookup returns CDR1 LGHNA and CDR2 YSLEER. The length of the CDR3 is 16 residues. Here the CDR3 reads CASSPRGGTSTDTQYF. The DNA for the CDR3 is TGCGCCAGCAGCCCTCGGGGGGGAACTAGCACAGATACGCAGTATTTT.

This sequence joins TRBV15 and TRBJ1-2, with 8 bases that match TRBD1. The V and J ends lost 0 bases and 2 bases, in that order; junction bases with no gene match: 5. From germline, CDR1 is LNHNV and CDR2 YYDKDF (reference sequence). This CDR3 region has 16 residues. The CDR3 is CATSRDLGQENYGYTF. Written as DNA, the CDR3 is TGTGCCACCAGCAGAGATCTGGGACAGGAAAACTATGGCTACACCTTC.

This rearrangement joins TRBV6-1 to TRBJ1-6; no clear D gene. Trimming removed 5 bases at V and 14 bases at J, with 10 bases between. The germline V gene has CDR1 MNHNS and CDR2 SASEGT. This CDR3 comprises 11 residues. The CDR3 loop reads CASSKTETLHF. In DNA form, the CDR3 reads TGTGCCAGCAGTAAAACGGAGACCCTCCACTTT.

The chain uses TRBV18 and TRBJ2-2; 7 nucleotides match TRBD2. This CDR3 is built from 16 residues. Germline V gene lookup returns CDR1 KGHSH and CDR2 LQKENI. V was clipped by 3 bases and J by 5 bases; unmatched bases: 9. The CDR3 loop reads CASSPPTGAGTGELFF. CDR3 nucleotides: TGTGCCAGCTCACCCCCAACGGGAGCGGGGACCGGGGAGCTGTTTTTT.

The V gene is TRBV5-1, the J gene TRBJ1-2; D is uncertain. The CDR3 totals 14 residues. V was shortened by 0 bases and J by 4 bases, with 10 bases between the two germline ends. The V gene's germline CDR1 is SGHRS and CDR2 YFSETQ. CDR3 protein: CASSLEPGAYGYTF. The CDR3 nucleotides read TGCGCCAGCAGCTTGGAACCCGGAGCCTATGGCTACACCTTC.

CDR3 protein: CASSLRDFQETQYF. The CDR3 nucleotides are TGTGCCAGCAGCTTACGGGACTTCCAAGAGACCCAGTACTTC. V and J are TRBV11-3 and TRBJ2-5; a possible D gene is TRBD2 (6 bases). V gave up 2 bases and J gave up 1 base, with 8 bases separating them. CDR3 length equals 14 residues. In germline, CDR1 is SGHNT, CDR2 YENEEA.

In its sample, this clone was seen a few times. The chain has TRBV5-5 and TRBJ2-4; D is undetermined. The V and J ends lost 3 bases and 4 bases respectively, with 8 bases between them. Germline CDR1 is SGHKS and CDR2 is YYEKEE (reference sequence). This CDR3 has 13 amino acids. CDR3 DNA sequence: TGTGCCAGCAGCTCGTTCGGGAAAAACATTCAGTACTTC. This codes for CASSSFGKNIQYF.

The V call is TRBV6-5, the J call TRBJ1-2, with TRBD1 matching over 8 bases. This CDR3 spans 16 amino acids. Per the germline V gene, CDR1 is MNHEY and CDR2 is SVGAGI. J gave up 6 bases and V 2 bases, and 11 bases lay outside the gene matches. CDR3 nucleotides: TGTGCCAGCAGTTACGTCGACCGACAGGGGAGAGATGGCTACACCTTC. Protein sequence: CASSYVDRQGRDGYTF.

This rearrangement joins TRBV4-2 to TRBJ1-1; D possibly corresponds to TRBD1 (6 bases). This CDR3 comprises 13 residues. Germline CDR1 reads LGHNA; CDR2 reads YNFKEQ. Trimming pared 1 base from V and 10 bases from J, leaving 13 bases between. The CDR3 protein is CASSQGKQGTAFF. The CDR3 nucleotides are TGTGCCAGCAGCCAAGGGAAACAGGGTACAGCTTTCTTT.

This sequence joins TRBV2 and TRBJ2-1; D not certain. This CDR3 comprises 12 residues. Germline values: CDR1 SNHLY, CDR2 FYNNEI. Between the trimmed V and J ends, which lost 5 bases and 8 bases, there was a span of 10 bases. CDR3 sequence: CASSPFLDEQFF. CDR3 nucleotide sequence: TGTGCCAGCAGTCCTTTTTTAGATGAGCAGTTCTTC. Supplemented by reference TRBV2 and TRBJ2-1, the full variable domain reads EPEVTQTPSHQVTQMGQEVILRCVPISNHLYFYWYRQILGQKVEFLVSFYNNEISEKSEIFDDQFSVERPDGSNFTLKIRSTKLEDSAMYFCASSPFLDEQFFGPGTRLTVL.